This TCR beta chain derives from a study of naive and memory T cell subsets (dated by TCRdb to the late 2010s). Study-wide context: The figure summarizing these samples reported 10 blood donors, 7 tuberculin skin test biopsies and 3 saline control biopsies. PCR2 was typically a SYBR Green qPCR stopped at a set threshold; low-input samples could instead use end-point PCR (around 6 cycles). Results the study describes overall, beyond this receptor: The potential sensitivity of the RNA-based method to TCR transcript changes with T cell activation and differentiation was acknowledged.

Whole blood analysis involved drawing under 3 ml of peripheral blood from adult healthy volunteers into Tempus tubes and then extracting RNA following the manufacturer's instructions. The study described a robust, sensitive protocol for amplifying, sequencing and analyzing TCRs, using 3' ligation of a UMI-containing oligonucleotide to TCR cDNA. Total RNA was treated with RQ1 DNase, without cell sorting, prior to reverse transcription, with an input of about 1 to 1000 ng being targeted. Libraries were prepared from skin biopsies and whole blood to test how robust the pipeline was in samples where T cells are a minority population. Turning to this clonotype: No cognate antigen has been identified for it. No qualities accompany the bases; no much larger clone lies one base away.

The germline V gene sets CDR1 to SGHTA and CDR2 to FQGNSA. The cysteine opens and the phenylalanine closes a CDR3 of 13 amino acids. Only CDR3 DNA is held: 39 bases, read in frame from base 1. Trimming costs V 2 bases and J 6 bases, and their ends lie 9 bases apart. Preparation of the library involved 5' RACE. TCR RNA was reverse transcribed with SuperScript IV using alpha and beta constant region primers for the blood and skin samples. The ligated cDNA was amplified in four rounds of PCR with nested alpha and beta constant region primers together with the SP2 primer. Using T4 RNA ligase 1, an oligonucleotide carrying both the Illumina SP2 primer and a UMI was ligated onto the 3' end of the cDNA. To prevent hairpin formation, the 12-nucleotide UMI was made up of two random hexamers with an eight-base spacer between them. From the second PCR onward, the TCR alpha and beta chain libraries were handled separately, and dual indexing was used for multiplexing. After pooling, the indexed libraries were analyzed by capillary electrophoresis and sequenced on either an Illumina MiSeq or NextSeq. Libraries were spiked with PhiX DNA at roughly 4.5-7% so that base diversity was increased and cluster recognition was improved. As for how the authors treated the data: Demultiplexor extracted UMIs from read 2, combined them with read 1 TCR sequence, and split reads by sample indices. V and J genes and V-J junctions were identified by Decombinator, which gave every TCR a five-part identifier that included V and J deletions. Collapsinator relied on UMIs to correct both sequencing errors and PCR amplification heterogeneity, producing a UMI-based abundance for each TCR. Identifiers were converted to nucleotide sequence by CDR3Translator and translated to amino acids, and CDR3 regions were extracted on the basis of terminal motifs. After normalization to the amount of input RNA, error-corrected alpha and beta TCR counts from blood and skin were compared. The public reads were run again by TCRdb, first through fastp at Q25 and then through MiXCR, and only productive beta chains were kept. A single entry per CDR3 protein holds the most common genes and DNA from its merged rows. TCRdb's processing, not the authors', yielded these V and J calls. This sample gives more than 25,000 distinct CDR3 sequences in total; around 25% of them show up just once. The ten largest clones represent around 1.8% of the sample.

The TCR comes from a female donor in good health. The chain joins TRBV7-2 to TRBJ2-3; the best D guess is TRBD2, with 5 bases matching. In nucleotides, the sequence is TGTGCCAGCAGCTTACGAGCGGCCGATACGCAGTATTTT. This is translated as CASSLRAADTQYF.